The rows below give T cell receptor beta chains drawn from one sample of a study of blood T cells in healthy people across ages. TCRdb analysed the 5' RACE reads with MiXCR anew, one entry per CDR3 protein. The table includes approximately 800,000 distinct CDR3 sequences, 53% detected once. The sequenced sample was blood. The receptors stem from an older man in good health. Each CDR3 is given without its conserved first and last residue.

TRBJ1-2 TRBV5-1 ASSTGTPAEGYT
TRBJ2-7 TRBV27 ASSVSQGPHEQY
TRBJ1-1 TRBV5-1 ASSFGGNRGPRTEAF
TRBJ2-3 TRBV2 ASSENSGSSRYAY
TRBJ2-3 TRBV29-1 SVLRQVLSTDTQY
TRBJ2-1 TRBV3-1 ASSQDLAGTIREQF
TRBJ2-3 TRBV5-4 ASSLVPTADTQY
TRBJ2-2 TRBV12-3/TRBV12-4 ASRFGPGNTGELF
. TRBV7-9 ASSFGVPGSEQY
TRBJ2-1 TRBV20-1 SARDRINEQF
TRBJ2-7 TRBV5-1 ASSARQGAHEQY
TRBJ1-1 TRBV5-1 ASSLDGGNTEAF
TRBJ2-3 TRBV7-8 ASSRMTSGAHRYAY
TRBJ2-1 TRBV24-1 ATSDLGTEYNEQF
. TRBV3-1 ASSRDLAGVGEQY
TRBJ2-7 TRBV3-1 ASSQGLAGESYEQY
TRBJ2-3 TRBV10-3 AISELAGGNTQY
TRBJ1-2 TRBV29-1 SVVGTGGEVSGYT
TRBJ2-5 TRBV20-1 SASLLAGWRRETQY
TRBJ2-1 TRBV2 ASSESSGRNEQF
TRBJ2-1 TRBV27 AIRTSGRHEQF
TRBJ1-6 TRBV7-9 ASSLGGQRDSPLH
TRBJ2-1 TRBV29-1 SVAFRGSYNEQF
TRBJ2-3 TRBV20-1 SAPIAGPSTDTQY
TRBJ2-1 TRBV29-1 SGTQTTSGRGEQF
TRBJ2-7 TRBV14 ASSPLGALGEQY
TRBJ2-3 TRBV11-2 ASSLDLGLAGGVHRYAY
TRBJ1-2 TRBV10-3 AISESVGRAGYT
TRBJ1-4 TRBV25-1 ASSEAGTGGFAEKLF
TRBJ1-6 TRBV2 ASGGEGSPLH
TRBJ1-2 TRBV13 ASTMFLGVTNYGYT